The 25 T cell receptor beta chains given below trace back to one sample, sequenced in a study of metastatic and nonmetastatic thyroid tumors. No treatment of any kind had been given to any patient before thyroid surgery. Via MiXCR, TCRdb re-called the PCR reads. Of approximately 13,000 clones listed, under 25% were seen once; the top ten hold 50% to 60%. The specimen was blood. The receptors were gathered from a male donor with papillary thyroid cancer or a benign thyroid nodule (not recorded which). Some clones in this sample may be carry-over from other donors' samples.

This clone was observed a single time. The chain employs TRBV20-1 and TRBJ2-7, with 15 bases lining up with TRBD2. The CDR3 contains 16 residues. Germline V gives CDR1 DFQATT, CDR2 SNEGSKA (reference sequence). V was pared by 2 bases and J by 5 bases, with 7 bases of the junction left unmatched. CDR3 in DNA: TGCAGTGCTAGAAATGGACTAGCGGGAGGGCCCAACGAGCAGTACTTC. Translating gives CSARNGLAGGPNEQYF.

The sample holds a few counts of this clone. The chain couples TRBV27 to TRBJ1-5, with D unclear. The V gene lost 0 bases and the J gene lost 0 bases, with 6 bases spanning the gap. Germline V lookup: CDR1 MNHEY, CDR2 SMNVEV (reference sequence). This CDR3 comprises 15 residues. The DNA of the CDR3 is TGTGCCAGCAGTTTATCGTTCAGTAGCAATCAGCCCCAGCATTTT. This translates into CASSLSFSSNQPQHF.

This clone was detected only a few times. CDR3 DNA sequence: TGTGCCAGCAGTTTAACGATTTCCGGTCGTAGGAACACCGGGGAGCTGTTTTTT. The encoded protein is CASSLTISGRRNTGELFF. The V and J genes are TRBV28 and TRBJ2-2; no reliable D call. CDR1 and CDR2 from the germline V gene are MDHEN and SYDVKM. Trimming took off 2 bases at V and 1 base at J, with 17 bases between the two ends. This CDR3 is built from 18 residues.

As regards this clone: Germline is not matched at one junction end, which may reflect a read error. The chain uses TRBV6-6 and TRBJ2-7; 12 positions agree with TRBD1. Germline CDR1 and CDR2: MNHNY and SVGAGI (reference sequence). CDR3 length: 15 residues. The CDR3 nucleotides read TGTGCCAGCGGTTACGGGACAGGGGGCGGCGACGAGCAGTACTTC. It specifies CASGYGTGGGDEQYF.

In its sample, this clone was seen a few times. The V gene is TRBV7-9, the J gene TRBJ1-3; 8 bases fit TRBD1. Per germline, CDR1 SEHNR and CDR2 FQNEAQ (reference sequence). V trimming: 4 bases; J trimming: 16 bases; junction bases outside the gene matches: 9. The CDR3 runs to 12 residues. The CDR3 reads CASSSVDREEYF. CDR3 in DNA: TGTGCCAGCAGCTCGGTGGACAGGGAGGAGTATTTT.

The J gene is TRBJ2-1, the V gene TRBV27, with 16 bases matching TRBD2. V was pared by 4 bases and J by 1 base, with 7 bases of the junction left unmatched. The germline V gene encodes CDR1 MNHEY and CDR2 SMNVEV (reference sequence). There are 19 residues in the CDR3. The CDR3 protein is CASSSGLAGGDWSYNEQFF. DNA for the CDR3: TGTGCCAGCAGTTCGGGACTAGCGGGAGGGGACTGGTCCTACAATGAGCAGTTCTTC.

The chain joins TRBV28 to TRBJ1-5; D remains unclear. The germline gives CDR1 MDHEN, CDR2 SYDVKM. With 6 bases removed from V and 1 base from J, the gap between germline ends came to 16 bases. This CDR3 is built from 16 residues. The chain's CDR3 is CASRSPGVGSNQPQHF. In DNA form, the CDR3 reads TGTGCCAGCAGATCTCCCGGAGTGGGCAGCAATCAGCCCCAGCATTTT.

The chain links TRBV6-5 to TRBJ2-5, with unresolved D. Germline-derived CDR1 and CDR2 are MNHEY and SVGAGI. V lost 0 bases and J 5 bases, leaving 7 bases between the germline ends. CDR3 size: 13 residues. As DNA, the CDR3 is TGTGCCAGCAGTTACTCCACCTCTGAGACCCAGTACTTC. As protein: CASSYSTSETQYF.

CDR3 in amino acids: CASSLSRGNEQFF. CDR3 DNA sequence: TGTGCCAGCAGTTTATCTCGGGGAAATGAGCAGTTCTTC. V usage is TRBV28 and J usage is TRBJ2-1, with D possibly TRBD2 on 5 matching bases. CDR3 length equals 13 residues. V was clipped by 1 base and J by 7 bases, with 8 bases between them. Per the germline V gene, CDR1 is MDHEN and CDR2 is SYDVKM.

In the case of this clone: One end of the junction is discordant with germline, which a read error may explain. The V gene is TRBV2, the J gene TRBJ1-4; D not resolved. The CDR3 loop spans 15 amino acids. CDR1 and CDR2 (germline): SNHLY, FYNNEI. CDR3 DNA: TGTGCCAGCAGCGAAGCTCCGGGTGAAGTTGAAAAACTGTTTTTT. Its translation is CASSEAPGEVEKLFF.

Only a few counts were recorded for this clone. This sequence joins TRBV6-2 or TRBV6-3 and TRBJ2-7; possibly TRBD2 for D (6 bases). The CDR3 extends over 14 amino acids. V was clipped by 5 bases and J by 3 bases, with 14 bases between them. In germline, CDR1 is MNHEY, CDR2 SVGEGT. The CDR3 region is CASSNRESYYEQYF. Written as DNA, the CDR3 is TGTGCCAGCAGTAACCGGGAGAGCTACTACGAGCAGTACTTC.

This clone was seen a single time. The CDR3 spells CASSSHGAGGFEKLFF. The CDR3 nucleotides are TGTGCCAGCAGCTCCCACGGGGCAGGAGGATTCGAAAAACTGTTTTTT. The chain uses TRBV5-5 and TRBJ1-4; the D gene is possibly TRBD1 (5 bases). V was cut by 3 bases and J by 8 bases, with 20 bases left in between. The CDR3 loop spans 16 amino acids. Germline CDR1 and CDR2: SGHKS and YYEKEE (reference sequence).

This clone is judged medium-sized. This chain uses TRBV6-1 with TRBJ1-1; D is possibly TRBD1 (5 bases). V was trimmed by 5 bases and J by 0 bases, leaving 13 bases between them. Looked up from germline, CDR1 is MNHNS and CDR2 is SASEGT. CDR3 size: 15 residues. CDR3 DNA sequence: TGTGCCAGCAGTCAATCGGGACGAGTGAACACTGAAGCTTTCTTT. Its protein product is CASSQSGRVNTEAFF.

This clone was observed a handful of times. The V gene is TRBV25-1, the J gene TRBJ2-2, with D perhaps TRBD1 (6 bases). CDR1 and CDR2 from the germline V gene are MGHDK and SYGVNS. Trimming stripped 5 bases from V and 4 bases from J, with 11 bases between. There are 14 residues in the CDR3. The DNA for the CDR3 is TGTGCCAGCAGTTTACAGGGTGGCACCGGGGAGCTGTTTTTT. It codes for CASSLQGGTGELFF.

This clone was observed a handful of times. The chain employs TRBV6-2 or TRBV6-3 and TRBJ2-7; 8 bases align to TRBD2. Germline V gives CDR1 MNHEY, CDR2 SVGEGT. Trimming took 2 bases from V and 6 from J; bases not matched to a gene: 9. This CDR3 has 15 amino acids. The CDR3 nucleotides are TGTGCCAGCAGTTACCGGGGACTAGTAGATCGCGAGCAGTACTTC. This encodes CASSYRGLVDREQYF.

In its sample, this clone was seen many times. The chain is built from TRBV10-3 and TRBJ2-2; D is undetermined. Germline V gene lookup returns CDR1 ENHRY and CDR2 SYGVKD. With 7 bases removed from V and 2 bases from J, the gap between germline ends came to 8 bases. The CDR3 spans 13 residues. The CDR3 DNA follows: TGTGCCATCACGCAGCCCAACACCGGGGAGCTGTTTTTT. It yields the protein CAITQPNTGELFF.

The chain recombines TRBV12-3 or TRBV12-4 with TRBJ1-4; D is unclear. The V end lost 3 bases, the J end lost 4 bases, and 3 bases lay between the germline ends. This CDR3 has 12 amino acids. CDR3 residues: CASSFGNEKLFF. Here the CDR3 DNA reads TGTGCCAGCAGTTTTGGTAATGAAAAACTGTTTTTT.

This clone was seen a handful of times. The J gene is TRBJ2-1, the V gene TRBV28; D is unresolved. Looked up from germline, CDR1 is MDHEN and CDR2 is SYDVKM. The V and J ends lost 2 bases and 6 bases respectively, with 11 bases between them. The CDR3 is 14 residues long. The CDR3 DNA is TGTGCCAGCAGTTTAACCCGGTCAAGCAATGAGCAGTTCTTC. Residues: CASSLTRSSNEQFF.

This chain connects TRBV9 to TRBJ2-1; the match to TRBD1 covers 11 bases. V was clipped by 4 bases and J by 7 bases; unmatched bases: 4. The length of the CDR3 is 14 residues. Looked up from germline, CDR1 is SGDLS and CDR2 is YYNGEE. CDR3 sequence: CASSPGQGANEQFF. DNA for the CDR3: TGTGCCAGCAGCCCCGGACAGGGGGCGAATGAGCAGTTCTTC.

The V and J genes are TRBV6-2 or TRBV6-3 and TRBJ1-1, with D perhaps TRBD1 (5 bases). Trimming took off 2 bases at V and 2 bases at J, with 9 bases between the two ends. The germline CDR1 and CDR2 sequences are MNHEY and SVGEGT. This CDR3 contains 14 residues. CDR3 bases: TGTGCCAGCAGTTACCCAGGGCGCAACACTGAAGCTTTCTTT. It codes for CASSYPGRNTEAFF.

This clone has just a few counts. CDR3 residues: CSAPGQGSSPLHF. Written as DNA, the CDR3 is TGCAGTGCTCCAGGACAGGGGAGTTCACCCCTCCACTTT. This chain connects TRBV20-1 to TRBJ1-6; the match to TRBD1 covers 9 bases. This CDR3 contains 13 residues. Germline trimming cut 5 bases from V and 9 bases from J; bases unmatched to any gene: 5. CDR1 is DFQATT and CDR2 is SNEGSKA in the germline V gene (reference sequence).

The CDR3 nucleotides are TGTGCCACCAGTGATTCGGGACTAGCGGGAGGAGAGACCCAGTACTTC. Its protein product is CATSDSGLAGGETQYF. This chain uses TRBV24-1 with TRBJ2-5; 15 nucleotides line up with TRBD2. Germline trimming cut 2 bases from V and 4 bases from J; bases unmatched to any gene: 1. The CDR3 extends over 16 amino acids. Germline V gene lookup returns CDR1 KGHDR and CDR2 SFDVKD.

Ten or more counts support this clone. A much larger clone differs from this one at a single base, so this may be a read error. This rearrangement joins TRBV24-1 to TRBJ2-2; D is ambiguous. The CDR3 contains 14 residues. Germline CDR1 reads KGHDR; CDR2 reads SFDVKD. CDR3 in amino acids: CATNDLRDTGELFF. CDR3 DNA sequence: TGTGCCACCAATGATCTCAGAGACACCGGGGAGCTGTTTTTT.

This clone was found a few times. This rearrangement joins TRBV19 to TRBJ2-7, with 9 bases aligning to TRBD1. The germline V gene has CDR1 LNHDA and CDR2 SQIVND (reference sequence). The J segment lost 2 bases and the V segment lost 5 bases, leaving 10 bases of the junction unmatched. The CDR3 is made up of 16 amino acids. The CDR3 loop reads CASSPGQGDPAYEQYF. In DNA, the CDR3 is TGTGCCAGTAGTCCGGGACAGGGAGACCCCGCCTACGAGCAGTACTTC.

At least ten counts were recorded for this clone. The chain has TRBV11-2 and TRBJ1-2; 9 bases align to TRBD1. The germline V gene has CDR1 SGHAT and CDR2 FQNNGV. With 0 bases clipped from V and 6 bases from J, the junction kept 5 bases outside the gene matches. This CDR3 contains 15 residues. The CDR3 here is CASSLDPGTGHGYTF. In DNA form, the CDR3 reads TGTGCCAGCAGCTTAGACCCCGGGACAGGGCATGGCTACACCTTC.